This T cell receptor (beta chain) was observed in a study of cytomegalovirus exposure and HLA in healthy donors. CDR3 length: 15 residues. V lost 4 bases to trimming and J lost 4 bases; unmatched junction nucleotides: 4. Germline V gene data show CDR1 as LNHDA and CDR2 as SQIVND (reference sequence). The PCR contained 60 Vbeta and 13 Jbeta primers. Sequenced by immunoSEQ multiplex PCR; TCRdb stores in-frame clones only, minus some. The sample holds about 190,000 clones, roughly an eighth seen once. Details on this clone: What it recognizes is unknown.

Study-wide findings and caveats: Previously analyzed data showed that most TCR beta V segments were productive at a frequency of about 87% or about 30%. High specificity and sensitivity for cytomegalovirus status were reported for the classifier.

Material: PBMCs. The chain is built from TRBV19 and TRBJ1-6; 7 nucleotides match TRBD1. This receptor was obtained from a man over 45 in good health and CMV-seropositive. CDR3 sequence (DNA): TGTGCCAGTAGTACGACGGGACAGTATAATTCACCCCTCCACTTT. The encoded protein is CASSTTGQYNSPLHF.